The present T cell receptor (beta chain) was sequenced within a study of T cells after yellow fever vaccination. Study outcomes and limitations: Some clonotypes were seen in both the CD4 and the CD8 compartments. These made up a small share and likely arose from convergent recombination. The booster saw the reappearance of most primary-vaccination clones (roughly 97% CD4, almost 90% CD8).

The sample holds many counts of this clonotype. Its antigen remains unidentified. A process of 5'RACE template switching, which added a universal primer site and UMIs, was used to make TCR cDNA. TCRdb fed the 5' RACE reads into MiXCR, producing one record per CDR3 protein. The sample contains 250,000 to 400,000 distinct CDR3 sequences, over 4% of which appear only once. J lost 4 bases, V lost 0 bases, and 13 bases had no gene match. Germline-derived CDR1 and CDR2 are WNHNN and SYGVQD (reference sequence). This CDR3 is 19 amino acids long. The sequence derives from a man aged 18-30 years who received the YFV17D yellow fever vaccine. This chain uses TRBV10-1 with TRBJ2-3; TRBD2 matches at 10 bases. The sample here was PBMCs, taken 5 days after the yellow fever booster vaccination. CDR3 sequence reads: CASSESGSGGAVPSDTQYF. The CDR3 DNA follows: TGCGCCAGCAGTGAGTCGGGAAGCGGGGGGGCCGTTCCCTCAGATACGCAGTATTTT.